This T cell receptor beta chain was retrieved from a study of T-cell reconstitution after alpha-beta-depleted transplantation in children. Notes on this clonotype: No antigen is known for it.

The length of the CDR3 is 13 residues. In germline, CDR1 is SGHVS, CDR2 FQNEAQ. Trimming stripped 5 bases from V and 7 bases from J, with 14 bases between. Preparation of the TCRbeta library involved a method that used unique molecular identifiers. TCRdb reprocessed the PCR reads via MiXCR and lists one record per CDR3 protein. This table holds around 45,000 distinct CDR3 sequences, roughly 50% found once. Notes on the study in general: Roughly two months post-transplant, alpha-beta T cells reportedly originated from several hundred graft clones that had expanded. Recipient T cells and thymic progenitors that survived gave rise to the high TCRbeta diversity observed at day 60 in some patients. When one year had passed after transplant, most T-cell counts and diversity came from newly produced T cells.

Sequenced here: peripheral blood, sampled before TCRalphabeta/CD19-depleted stem cell transplant. This chain links TRBV7-8 with TRBJ2-5; no firm D call. This clonotype was sampled from a boy in the first two years of life with SCID, due to receive a stem cell transplant. In DNA, the CDR3 is TGTGCCAGCAGCGTAACTACGACCGGGACCCAGTACTTC. Translating gives CASSVTTTGTQYF.